A selection of T cell receptor beta chains follows, all from one sample in a study of T cells after yellow fever vaccination. TCRdb ran MiXCR on the 5' RACE reads and lists one entry per CDR3 protein. The sample consists of some 54,000 distinct CDR3 sequences, around 6.7% of them appearing once. Here the sequenced sample was CD8+ T cells not binding an NS4B(214-222) dextramer, sorted from PBMCs, taken more than 35 days after the first yellow fever vaccination. Receptors were obtained from a man in his late teens or twenties who received the YFV17D yellow fever vaccine. The CDR3 runs from the conserved cysteine through the conserved F or W. The order of the fields is CDR3 length, V gene, clone size, CDR3 protein. Size tells how often a clone was seen (once, few, many) or the class of an expanded clone, and some rows leave it out.

len: 16
v_gene: TRBV7-9
abundance: few
CDR3aa: CASSAPQGAGTDTQYF

len: 13
v_gene: TRBV6-5
abundance: many
CDR3aa: CASSQGQALGYTF

len: 16
v_gene: TRBV3-1
abundance: many
CDR3aa: CASSQGGPGGQETQYF

len: 11
v_gene: TRBV12-3/TRBV12-4
abundance: many
CDR3aa: CASRGGDTQYF

len: 16
v_gene: TRBV9
abundance: few
CDR3aa: CASSVFQDFLTDTQYF

len: 12
v_gene: TRBV29-1
abundance: many
CDR3aa: CSVDRGYNEQFF

len: 16
v_gene: TRBV9
abundance: NA
CDR3aa: CASSVGLREPTDTQYF

len: 13
v_gene: TRBV7-6
abundance: few
CDR3aa: CASSPGQNYGYTF

len: 16
v_gene: TRBV28
abundance: many
CDR3aa: CASSLVGRGARETQYF

len: 17
v_gene: TRBV27
abundance: many
CDR3aa: CASSLIGTSGGLVTQYF

len: 14
v_gene: TRBV7-6
abundance: many
CDR3aa: CASSLRDRGNEQFF

len: 13
v_gene: TRBV5-1
abundance: few
CDR3aa: CASRRQGTYEQYF

len: 11
v_gene: TRBV7-6
abundance: many
CDR3aa: CASGTAYEQYF

len: 14
v_gene: TRBV11-2
abundance: NA
CDR3aa: CASSLFTSTDTQYF

len: 15
v_gene: TRBV15
abundance: few
CDR3aa: CATSRERASYNEQFF

len: 16
v_gene: TRBV5-1
abundance: many
CDR3aa: CASQGLSGSGANVLTF

len: 14
v_gene: TRBV6-2/TRBV6-3
abundance: NA
CDR3aa: CASSYSGLAIEQYF

len: 17
v_gene: TRBV5-6
abundance: few
CDR3aa: CASSPLSLQGVQETQYF

len: 16
v_gene: TRBV7-9
abundance: many
CDR3aa: CASSSPGQGSTDTQYF

len: 16
v_gene: TRBV11-3
abundance: NA
CDR3aa: CASSLDLATNEYEQYF

len: 14
v_gene: TRBV15
abundance: many
CDR3aa: CATSRDGGIRPQHF

len: 15
v_gene: TRBV20-1
abundance: NA
CDR3aa: CSATILRDAKNIQYF

len: 13
v_gene: TRBV7-3
abundance: NA
CDR3aa: CASSLWDSETQYF

len: 18
v_gene: TRBV27
abundance: many
CDR3aa: CASSLLPELARATNEQFF

len: 16
v_gene: TRBV5-6
abundance: NA
CDR3aa: CASSFPAGEYQETQYF

len: 19
v_gene: TRBV21-1
abundance: few
CDR3aa: CASSNPPMSPKDSNQPQHF

len: 16
v_gene: TRBV12-3/TRBV12-4
abundance: many
CDR3aa: CASSILIASGTDTQYF

len: 18
v_gene: TRBV18
abundance: few
CDR3aa: CASSPWGTGYMGANVLTF

len: 16
v_gene: TRBV7-3
abundance: many
CDR3aa: CASSPFGAGHQETQYF

len: 16
v_gene: TRBV4-3
abundance: once
CDR3aa: CASSQDSPGGNEKLFF

len: 13
v_gene: TRBV9
abundance: many
CDR3aa: CASSLRSTDTQYF

len: 17
v_gene: TRBV20-1
abundance: many
CDR3aa: CSARDATSGSNQETQYF

len: 14
v_gene: TRBV28
abundance: few
CDR3aa: CASRLGGGPNEQFF

len: 15
v_gene: TRBV11-2
abundance: NA
CDR3aa: CASSLAGQAPYEQYF

len: 16
v_gene: TRBV7-6
abundance: NA
CDR3aa: CASSLAYAGYTGELFF

len: 13
v_gene: TRBV4-1
abundance: few
CDR3aa: CASSQTQLYEQYF

len: 19
v_gene: TRBV3-1
abundance: NA
CDR3aa: CASCQREGWTGRRQETQYF

len: 14
v_gene: TRBV9
abundance: many
CDR3aa: CASSPFGVSDEQFF

len: 15
v_gene: TRBV27
abundance: NA
CDR3aa: CASSSLAPAGTEAFF

len: 16
v_gene: TRBV27
abundance: few
CDR3aa: CASSSPLVGSNNEQFF

len: 14
v_gene: TRBV6-2/TRBV6-3
abundance: NA
CDR3aa: CASSWGGGRTEAFF

len: 15
v_gene: TRBV4-3
abundance: many
CDR3aa: CASSHESSYNSPLHF

len: 12
v_gene: TRBV12-3/TRBV12-4
abundance: many
CDR3aa: CASSPRNNEQFF

len: 15
v_gene: TRBV4-1
abundance: NA
CDR3aa: CASSLIGPRLNEQYF

len: 15
v_gene: TRBV5-4
abundance: NA
CDR3aa: CASSVDGISYNEQFF

len: 13
v_gene: TRBV6-2/TRBV6-3
abundance: few
CDR3aa: CASSYQPNQPQHF

len: 13
v_gene: TRBV5-5
abundance: NA
CDR3aa: CASSPGLSYEQYF

len: 14
v_gene: TRBV5-4
abundance: many
CDR3aa: CASSRGTNDYEQYF